This T cell receptor (beta chain) derives from a study of blood T cell repertoires in COVID-19. Study-level background: Collection of acute and convalescent COVID-19 samples took place in the United States, Italy and Spain. T cells, B-cell-depleted T cells, or PBMCs supplied cDNA or gDNA.

Germline V lookup: CDR1 SGHTA, CDR2 FQGNSA. The CDR3 runs to 16 residues. With 5 bases removed from V and 0 bases from J, the gap between germline ends came to 11 bases. Seattle's enrolled individuals joined amid active infection and were then monitored longitudinally. Per the original data handling: Estimation of nucleated cell counts relied on the amplification of reference gene primers. Profiling relied on immunoSEQ multiplex PCR, and the TCRdb table lists in-frame clones only, not all of them. V and J calls and clone size come straight from that table; D and trimming were deduced from the DNA. The sample has approximately 210,000 clones; approximately 90% are singletons.

This receptor was identified in a man aged 50 or older with COVID-19, enrolled during active disease. V usage is TRBV7-2 and J usage is TRBJ2-6; possible D gene TRBD1, 5 bases. The sample taken for sequencing was peripheral blood. CDR3 sequence: CASSARQSSGANVLTF. The CDR3 nucleotides read TGTGCCAGCAGCGCCCGACAGAGCTCTGGGGCCAACGTCCTGACTTTC.